The subject of this entry is one TCR beta chain. No antigen is known for it. RNA transcripts served as template for amplifying TCR beta CDR3 sequences. The first-round RT-PCR employed HTBI primers together with the Qiagen OneStep RT-PCR kit. A multiplex PCR was then performed as the second round. MiXCR, run by TCRdb on the multiplex PCR reads, gives a single entry per CDR3 protein. The table includes some 1.1 million distinct CDR3 sequences, 35% to 40% detected once. There are 16 residues in the CDR3. V was clipped by 3 bases and J by 3 bases; unmatched bases: 10. Looked up from germline, CDR1 is LGHNA and CDR2 is YNFKEQ. Other autoimmune diseases, uncontrolled infections, pregnancy or lactation excluded patients from enrollment. Each diagnosis was determined on the basis of clinical symptoms, serum thyroxine, TRAb, thyroid ultrasound and orbital computed tomography. The data stem from a study of Graves' ophthalmopathy and Graves' hyperthyroidism.

Study conclusions and caveats: A classifier, a 13-signature model, separated ophthalmopathy from stable hyperthyroidism with approximately 88% sensitivity and approximately 80% specificity. Most thyroid clonotypes with frequency above 0.001 were detected in blood too.

This sequence joins TRBV4-2 and TRBJ2-7; 8 nucleotides match TRBD1. This clonotype originated in an adult man with Graves' hyperthyroidism. Sequencing was carried out using peripheral blood or thyroid tissue (not recorded which). This chain's CDR3 is CASSQYVQGASYEQYF. The CDR3 DNA reads as TGTGCCAGCAGCCAGTATGTTCAGGGGGCGAGCTACGAGCAGTACTTC.